The 11 T cell receptor beta chains presented below share a single source sample, sequenced in a study of shared clonotypes between healthy human individuals. The assay was immunoSEQ multiplex PCR, and TCRdb's table has in-frame clones only and misses some. This sample has about 450,000 clones, with 70% to 80% found just once. The sequencing input was PBMCs. These receptors were obtained from a woman aged 40 to 50 in good health. Some clones in this sample may be carry-over from other donors' samples.

The chain carries TRBV7-9 and TRBJ1-2; 8 bases match TRBD1. The CDR3 has 14 residues. Germline loops: CDR1 SEHNR, CDR2 FQNEAQ (reference sequence). The junction had 5 bases not matched to a gene; V was cut back by 2 bases and J by 6 bases. As DNA, the CDR3 is TGTGCCAGCAGCTTAATGACAGGGGCTGATGGCTACACCTTC. The encoded protein is CASSLMTGADGYTF.

This clone was detected only once. The CDR3 bases are TGCGCCAGCAGCCAAGATCGCGGGAGGGCATCCTACAATGAGCAGTTCTTC. It encodes CASSQDRGRASYNEQFF. V is TRBV4-1 and J is TRBJ2-1; 9 bases fit TRBD2. Germline V gives CDR1 MGHRA, CDR2 YSYEKL. V was pared by 0 bases and J by 1 base, with 4 bases of the junction left unmatched. The CDR3 loop spans 17 amino acids.

V gene TRBV21-1 combines with J gene TRBJ2-7; TRBD2 is taken as the D call from the table, unchecked against the DNA. TRBV21-1 is designated a pseudogene. CDR3 length: 17 residues. The DNA for the CDR3 is TGTGCCAGCAGCAAAGAGGATAGCAGATCTTTGGACTACGAGCAGTACTTC. It translates to CASSKEDSRSLDYEQYF.

V gene TRBV5-1 combines with J gene TRBJ1-1; weak D call: TRBD1 (5 bases). The CDR3 loop spans 16 amino acids. V lost 4 bases to trimming and J lost 4 bases, with 20 bases between them. Looked up from germline, CDR1 is SGHRS and CDR2 is YFSETQ. The CDR3 sequence is CASSTGTVFRGTEAFF. The CDR3 region has the DNA TGCGCCAGCAGCACCGGGACCGTCTTTCGGGGCACTGAAGCTTTCTTT.

The chain combines TRBV4-3 with TRBJ2-7, with a possible D match to TRBD1 (5 bases). CDR3 length: 16 amino acids. The V gene's germline CDR1 is LGHNA and CDR2 YSLEER. V was cut by 1 base and J by 0 bases, with 13 bases left in between. CDR3 sequence: CASSQGSKGSSYEQYF. In DNA, the CDR3 is TGCGCCAGCAGCCAAGGGAGTAAGGGGTCCTCCTACGAGCAGTACTTC.

This chain connects TRBV19 to TRBJ2-1, with TRBD2 as a possible D gene (6 bases). The V gene's germline CDR1 is LNHDA and CDR2 SQIVND (reference sequence). The CDR3 is 15 residues long. Trimming stripped 3 bases from V and 4 bases from J, with 13 bases between. Written as DNA, the CDR3 is TGTGCCAGTAGTATTTCACGGGGGTGGTACAATGAGCAGTTCTTC. Translated: CASSISRGWYNEQFF.

The chain recombines TRBV2 with TRBJ2-1, with D possibly being TRBD2 (6 bases). CDR1 is SNHLY and CDR2 is FYNNEI in the germline V gene. Trimming shortened V by 3 bases and J by 12 bases, and 15 bases separated the two germline ends. This CDR3 is 13 amino acids long. In DNA, the CDR3 is TGTGCCAGCAGTGATTTAATGGGGGGATGGCAGTTCTTC. Protein sequence: CASSDLMGGWQFF.

The CDR3 DNA reads TGTGCCAGCAGCTTAGCTCCTAGCGCTACCTACGAGCAGTACTTC. Amino acids: CASSLAPSATYEQYF. The chain has TRBV7-6 and TRBJ2-7; D possibly corresponds to TRBD2 (6 bases). V was clipped by 0 bases and J by 2 bases, with 11 bases between them. The V gene's germline CDR1 is SGHVS and CDR2 FNYEAQ. The CDR3 is made up of 15 amino acids.

V and J are TRBV7-2 and TRBJ1-1; D gene ambiguous. This CDR3 comprises 12 residues. Germline CDR1 reads SGHTA; CDR2 reads FQGNSA. Trimming removed 4 bases at V and 4 bases at J, with 7 bases between. The CDR3 here is CASSSLPTEAFF. Written as DNA, the CDR3 is TGTGCCAGCAGCTCTCTGCCCACTGAAGCTTTCTTT.

This chain links TRBV10-3 with TRBJ1-1; perhaps TRBD1 as D (5 bases). Between the trimmed V and J ends, which lost 2 bases and 1 base, there was a span of 17 bases. The CDR3 contains 17 residues. Germline loops: CDR1 ENHRY, CDR2 SYGVKD. This CDR3 is CAISETQGGGPNTEAFF. The CDR3 region has the DNA TGTGCCATCAGTGAGACCCAAGGTGGGGGTCCGAACACTGAAGCTTTCTTT.

The genes are TRBV14 and TRBJ2-7, with TRBD2 identical over 15 bases. The CDR3 sequence is 15 residues long. Germline V CDR1 and CDR2: SGHDN, FVKESK. V lost 4 bases, J lost 4 bases, and 2 bases stayed unmatched. The CDR3 sequence: CASSPGLAGGYEQYF. The CDR3 DNA reads as TGTGCCAGCAGCCCGGGACTAGCGGGAGGTTACGAGCAGTACTTC.